The T cell receptor beta chain under discussion was sequenced for a study of blood T cell repertoires in COVID-19. Background on the study: PBMCs, B-cell-depleted T cells, or T cells were the source of the cDNA or gDNA that made up the material.

V gave up 3 bases and J gave up 2 bases, with 11 bases separating them. The CDR3 is 15 amino acids. Germline lookup yields CDR1 MNHEY and CDR2 SVGAGI. As handled by the study authors: Reference gene primer amplification yielded estimated nucleated cell counts. TCRdb's copy holds only in-frame clones and misses some; the assay was immunoSEQ multiplex PCR. V and J calls and clone size come straight from that table; D and trimming were deduced from the DNA. This table holds around 190,000 clones, about four fifths found once. The sample comprised peripheral blood. The receptor comes from a man between 60 and 75 years old with acute or convalescent COVID-19. The chain uses TRBV6-5 and TRBJ1-5; maybe TRBD1 (5 bases). The CDR3 protein is CASSYGGGGNQPQHF. The CDR3 DNA reads TGTGCCAGCAGTTATGGCGGGGGAGGCAATCAGCCCCAGCATTTT.